This TCR beta chain emerged from a study of shared clonotypes between healthy human individuals. The germline V and J ends were trimmed by 11 bases and 7 bases, with 18 bases remaining between them. The germline V gene has CDR1 ENHRY and CDR2 SYGVKD. This CDR3 has 13 amino acids. Concerning this clone: Its antigen is unidentified.

Only in-frame clones appear in the TCRdb table, and some are missing; sequencing was by immunoSEQ multiplex PCR. The sample includes about 2.2 million clones, 85% to 95% of them seen just once. Cells designated naive CD8 were CD45RO-negative and were positively selected for CCR7, with terminally differentiated effector memory CD45RA+ cells excluded. Study-wide results and limits: Rarefaction gave evidence that sorted-subset sequencing remained incomplete despite large depth. The diversity represented, both genetic and in exposure history, was limited by few donors. How much donors shared clonotypes was expected to be affected by sequencing depth. Across a handful of donors, naive CD4 shared 4.5% to 6%, naive CD8 over 3%, memory CD4 less than 2.5%, memory CD8 more than 0.35%.

The sequence came from a man aged 18 to 29 in good health. Some clones in this sample may be carry-over from other donors' samples. The sequenced sample was naive CD8+ T cells from PBMCs. The gene calls are TRBV10-3 and TRBJ2-1, with D maybe TRBD1 (6 bases). This CDR3 is CAYQDSPPNEQFF. The CDR3, as DNA: TGTGCCTACCAGGACAGTCCTCCTAATGAGCAGTTCTTC.